This T cell receptor beta chain derives from a study of cytomegalovirus exposure and HLA in healthy donors. Whole-study findings and limits: The authors listed around 150 TCR beta chains as cytomegalovirus-associated.

PCR used 60 Vbeta primers and 13 Jbeta primers. TCRdb's table, derived via immunoSEQ multiplex PCR, lists solely in-frame clones and lacks some. The repertoire includes fewer than 200,000 clones, 75% to 90% of them detected once, and around 1% sits in the top ten. Trimming cost V 7 bases and J 4 bases, with 14 bases left between them. This CDR3 spans 13 amino acids. Germline-derived CDR1 and CDR2 are SGHRS and YFSETQ. In the case of this clone: Its antigen is as yet unknown.

The J gene is TRBJ2-5, the V gene TRBV5-1; D gene ambiguous. This TCR came from a boy between 2 and 10 years old in good health and CMV-seronegative. The sequenced sample consisted of PBMCs. The CDR3 sequence is CASAPSPGETQYF. The DNA for the CDR3 is TGCGCCAGCGCCCCGTCGCCCGGAGAGACCCAGTACTTC.